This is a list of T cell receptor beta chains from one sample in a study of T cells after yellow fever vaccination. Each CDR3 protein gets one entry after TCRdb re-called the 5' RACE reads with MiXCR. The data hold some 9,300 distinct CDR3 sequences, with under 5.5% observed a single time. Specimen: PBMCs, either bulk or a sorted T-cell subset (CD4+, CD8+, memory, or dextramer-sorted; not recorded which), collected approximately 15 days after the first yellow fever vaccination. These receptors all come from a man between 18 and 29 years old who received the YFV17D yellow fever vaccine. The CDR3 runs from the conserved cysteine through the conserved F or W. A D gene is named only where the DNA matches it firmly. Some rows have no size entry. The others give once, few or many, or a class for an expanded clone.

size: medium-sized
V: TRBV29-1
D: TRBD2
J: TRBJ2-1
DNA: TGCAGCGTTGATGGGTCTAGCGGTGTTAGTTACAATGAGCAGTTCTTC
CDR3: CSVDGSSGVSYNEQFF

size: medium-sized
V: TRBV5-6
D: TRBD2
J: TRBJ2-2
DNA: TGTGCCAGCAGCTTGCTCCTAGCGGGGGGCAGGACCGGGGAGCTGTTTTTT
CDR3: CASSLLLAGGRTGELFF

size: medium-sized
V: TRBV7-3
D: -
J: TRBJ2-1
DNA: TGTGCCAGCAGTCTTATTGGCCTGGGGGAGCAGTTCTTC
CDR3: CASSLIGLGEQFF

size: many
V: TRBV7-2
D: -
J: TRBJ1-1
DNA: TGTGCCAGCAGCGCCTACCTTCTTAAGGACACTGAAGCTTTCTTT
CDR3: CASSAYLLKDTEAFF

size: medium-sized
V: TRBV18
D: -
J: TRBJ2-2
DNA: TGTGCCAGCTCACCGTTTTCAGGGATCCACACCGGGGAGCTGTTTTTT
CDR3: CASSPFSGIHTGELFF

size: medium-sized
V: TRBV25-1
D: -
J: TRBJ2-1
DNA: TGTGCCAGCAGTCCCGCGGGGGCGGGGTCTACTATCGGTGAGCAGTTCTTC
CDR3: CASSPAGAGSTIGEQFF

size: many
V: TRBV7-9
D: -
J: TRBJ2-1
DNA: TGTGCCAGCAGCTTTCCGGGGACCGCCTACAATGAGCAGTTCTTC
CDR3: CASSFPGTAYNEQFF

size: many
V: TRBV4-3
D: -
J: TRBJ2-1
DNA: TGCGCCAGCAGCCAAGTAGGTACCTCAGGGGATGAGCAGTTCTTC
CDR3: CASSQVGTSGDEQFF

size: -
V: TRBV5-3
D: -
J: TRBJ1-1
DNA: TGTGCCAGGAGCTCCAGGCCAGGGCTGGGGGGAGCTTTCTTT
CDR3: CARSSRPGLGGAFF

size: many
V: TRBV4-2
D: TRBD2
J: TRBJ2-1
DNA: TGTGCCAGCAGCCAAGATTTAGGCGGGGGGGGACTCTACAATGAGCAGTTCTTC
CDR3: CASSQDLGGGGLYNEQFF

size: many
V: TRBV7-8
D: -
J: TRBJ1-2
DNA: TGTGCCAGCAGCCCAGGGGACCTTAACTATGGCTACACCTTC
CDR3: CASSPGDLNYGYTF

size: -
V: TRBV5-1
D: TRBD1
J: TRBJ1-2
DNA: TGCGCCAGCAGCCCGATAGGGACAGTTACTAACTATGGCTACACCTTC
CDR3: CASSPIGTVTNYGYTF

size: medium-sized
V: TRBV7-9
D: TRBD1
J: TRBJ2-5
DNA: TGTGCCAGCAGCCCAGGACAGGGGAGGGAGACCCAGTACTTC
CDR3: CASSPGQGRETQYF

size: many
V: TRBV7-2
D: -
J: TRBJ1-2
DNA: TGTGCCAGCAGCCCCAGGGACCCTGGAGGGGGAGATGGCTACACCTTC
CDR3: CASSPRDPGGGDGYTF

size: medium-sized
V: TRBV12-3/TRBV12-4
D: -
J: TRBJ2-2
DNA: TGTGCCAGCAGACCGGTGGGGGCCGGGGAGCTGTTTTTT
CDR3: CASRPVGAGELFF

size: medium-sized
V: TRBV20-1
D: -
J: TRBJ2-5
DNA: TGCAGTGCTCGGGGGCTATGGCACCAAGAGACCCAGTACTTC
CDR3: CSARGLWHQETQYF

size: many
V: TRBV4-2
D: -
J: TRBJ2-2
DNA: TGTGCCAGCAGCCAAGAGCTAGCAGCCGGGGAGCTGTTTTTT
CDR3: CASSQELAAGELFF

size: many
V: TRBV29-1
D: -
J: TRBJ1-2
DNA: TGCAGCGTTGAAAGGCGTCCCGGGGGCAGGGGCTCCTATGGCTACACCTTC
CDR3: CSVERRPGGRGSYGYTF

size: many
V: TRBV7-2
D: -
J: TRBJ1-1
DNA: TGTGCCAGCAACTTACCGGCGCAAAGAGCTTTCTTT
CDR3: CASNLPAQRAFF

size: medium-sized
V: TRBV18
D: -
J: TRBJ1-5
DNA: TGTGCCAGCTCACAGACAGGAGACGGTCAGCCCCAGCATTTT
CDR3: CASSQTGDGQPQHF

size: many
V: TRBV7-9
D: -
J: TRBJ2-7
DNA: TGTGCCAGCAGTCGGTGGGGCGAGCAGTACTTC
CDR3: CASSRWGEQYF

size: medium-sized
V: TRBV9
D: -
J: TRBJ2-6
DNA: TGTGCCAGCAGCACCAGGACCCTAAGGTCCGGGGCCAACGTCCTGACTTTC
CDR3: CASSTRTLRSGANVLTF

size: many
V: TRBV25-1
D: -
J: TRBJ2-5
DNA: TGTGCCAGCAGTGAATTAACGGAAGAGACCCAGTACTTC
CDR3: CASSELTEETQYF

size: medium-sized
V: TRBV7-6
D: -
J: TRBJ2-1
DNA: TGTGCCAGCAGTCATCCCTCGGGTGGGCAGTTCTTC
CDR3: CASSHPSGGQFF

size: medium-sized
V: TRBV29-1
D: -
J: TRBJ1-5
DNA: TGCAGCGTTGTACAGGGCCTCAATCAGCCCCAGCATTTT
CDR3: CSVVQGLNQPQHF

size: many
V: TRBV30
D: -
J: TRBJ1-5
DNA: TGTGCCGGGGCCGGGTCCGGCCAGCCCCAGCATTTT
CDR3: CAGAGSGQPQHF

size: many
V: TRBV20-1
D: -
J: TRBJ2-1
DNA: TGCAGTGCTACCTGGGTTGGAACCAATGAGCAGTTCTTC
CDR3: CSATWVGTNEQFF

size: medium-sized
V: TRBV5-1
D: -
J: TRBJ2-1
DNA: TGCGCCAGCAGCTTGGTCTCTGGGGCGGGCTCCTACAATGAGCAGTTCTTC
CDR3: CASSLVSGAGSYNEQFF

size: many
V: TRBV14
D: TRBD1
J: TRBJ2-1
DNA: TGTGCCAGCAGCCACCGGGACAGGGAAGGAGGGTATGAGTTCTTC
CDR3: CASSHRDREGGYEFF

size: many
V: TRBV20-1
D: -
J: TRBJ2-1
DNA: TGCAGTGCTAGAGGGGGGTCCTACAATGAGCAGTTCTTC
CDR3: CSARGGSYNEQFF

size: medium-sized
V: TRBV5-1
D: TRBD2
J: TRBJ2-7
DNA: TGCGCCAGCAGGTCGGGGGGTTCCTCCTACGAGCAGTACTTC
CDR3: CASRSGGSSYEQYF